Listed below are T cell receptor beta chains from one sample, sequenced in a study of blood T cell repertoires in COVID-19. Data came from immunoSEQ multiplex PCR; TCRdb stores just in-frame clones and leaves some out. The sample contains 400,000 to 550,000 clones, roughly 85% of which appear only once. Sequenced input: PBMCs or T cells enriched from blood (not recorded which). These receptors all come from a woman under 30 with acute COVID-19. Both conserved end residues are part of each CDR3. Fields, in order: D gene, J gene, clone size, V gene, CDR3 protein, CDR3 DNA. D genes are given only for firm matches. Size values are once, few and many counts, or a class for expanded clones, and some rows have none.

D gene: .
J gene: TRBJ2-7
clone size: .
V gene: TRBV9
CDR3 protein: CASSVAPDSSYEQYF
CDR3 DNA: TGTGCCAGCAGCGTAGCCCCGGACAGCTCCTACGAGCAGTACTTC

D gene: TRBD1
J gene: TRBJ1-4
clone size: .
V gene: TRBV5-4
CDR3 protein: CASSSQQGGEEKLFF
CDR3 DNA: TGTGCCAGCAGCTCACAACAGGGGGGAGAGGAAAAACTGTTTTTT

D gene: .
J gene: TRBJ2-2
clone size: once
V gene: TRBV3-1/TRBV3-2
CDR3 protein: CASSPNRVGGELFF
CDR3 DNA: TGTGCCAGCAGCCCCAACAGGGTAGGCGGGGAGCTGTTTTTT

D gene: .
J gene: TRBJ1-3
clone size: .
V gene: TRBV5-1
CDR3 protein: CASSLKPSKQGSGNTIYF
CDR3 DNA: TGCGCCAGCAGCCTAAAACCCTCAAAACAGGGTTCTGGAAACACCATATATTTT

D gene: TRBD1
J gene: TRBJ2-1
clone size: .
V gene: TRBV7-9
CDR3 protein: CASSRDSAIEQFF
CDR3 DNA: TGTGCCAGCAGCCGGGACAGCGCTATTGAGCAGTTCTTC

D gene: TRBD1
J gene: TRBJ2-7
clone size: .
V gene: TRBV25-1
CDR3 protein: CASSSVGTGEQYF
CDR3 DNA: TGTGCCAGCAGTTCGGTAGGGACAGGAGAGCAGTACTTC

D gene: TRBD2
J gene: TRBJ2-7
clone size: .
V gene: TRBV6-2/TRBV6-3
CDR3 protein: CASSYRAGDPGFSEQYF
CDR3 DNA: TGTGCCAGCAGTTACCGGGCGGGGGACCCCGGGTTCTCCGAGCAGTACTTC

D gene: .
J gene: TRBJ1-1
clone size: .
V gene: TRBV6-4
CDR3 protein: CASSEQGNTEAFF
CDR3 DNA: TGTGCCAGCAGTGAACAGGGCAACACTGAAGCTTTCTTT

D gene: .
J gene: TRBJ2-7
clone size: .
V gene: TRBV5-4
CDR3 protein: CASSLEAGTSSYEQYF
CDR3 DNA: TGTGCCAGCAGCTTGGAGGCGGGCACAAGCTCCTACGAGCAGTACTTC

D gene: TRBD1
J gene: TRBJ2-7
clone size: .
V gene: TRBV28
CDR3 protein: CASSLPGQGKHYEQYF
CDR3 DNA: TGTGCCAGCAGCCTCCCGGGACAGGGGAAACACTACGAGCAGTACTTC

D gene: .
J gene: TRBJ1-2
clone size: .
V gene: TRBV9
CDR3 protein: CASRGGELEYGYTF
CDR3 DNA: TGTGCCAGCAGAGGGGGTGAACTTGAGTATGGCTACACCTTC

D gene: .
J gene: TRBJ1-3
clone size: .
V gene: TRBV19
CDR3 protein: CASSNGGPGNTIYF
CDR3 DNA: TGTGCCAGTAGCAATGGAGGGCCGGGAAACACCATATATTTT

D gene: TRBD1
J gene: TRBJ2-1
clone size: .
V gene: TRBV7-2
CDR3 protein: CASSPQGATYNEQFF
CDR3 DNA: TGTGCCAGCAGCCCCCAGGGGGCGACTTACAATGAGCAGTTCTTC

D gene: .
J gene: TRBJ1-3
clone size: .
V gene: TRBV18
CDR3 protein: CASSPGQGPGNTIYF
CDR3 DNA: TGTGCCAGCTCACCAGGGCAGGGGCCTGGAAACACCATATATTTT

D gene: .
J gene: TRBJ1-6
clone size: .
V gene: TRBV23-1
CDR3 protein: CASRLRNSPLHF
CDR3 DNA: TGCGCCAGCAGACTTCGCAATTCACCCCTCCACTTT

D gene: TRBD1
J gene: TRBJ2-2
clone size: .
V gene: TRBV9
CDR3 protein: CASGSNRGHNTGELFF
CDR3 DNA: TGTGCCAGCGGGTCGAACAGGGGACACAACACCGGGGAGCTGTTTTTT

D gene: TRBD1
J gene: TRBJ2-7
clone size: .
V gene: TRBV2
CDR3 protein: CASSPRDRGTKQYF
CDR3 DNA: TGTGCCAGCAGTCCCCGGGACAGGGGTACGAAGCAGTACTTC

D gene: TRBD1
J gene: TRBJ1-1
clone size: .
V gene: TRBV10-3
CDR3 protein: CAIRILTGGEAFF
CDR3 DNA: TGTGCCATCAGAATTCTTACAGGGGGTGAAGCTTTCTTT

D gene: .
J gene: TRBJ1-2
clone size: .
V gene: TRBV18
CDR3 protein: CASSPPQANYGYTF
CDR3 DNA: TGTGCCAGCTCACCACCCCAGGCTAACTATGGCTACACCTTC

D gene: .
J gene: TRBJ1-6
clone size: .
V gene: TRBV5-6
CDR3 protein: CASSLGEVYYNSPLHF
CDR3 DNA: TGTGCCAGCAGCTTGGGCGAGGTTTACTATAATTCACCCCTCCACTTT

D gene: .
J gene: TRBJ1-5
clone size: once
V gene: TRBV2
CDR3 protein: CASSEGGKPQHF
CDR3 DNA: TGTGCCAGCAGTGAGGGGGGAAAGCCCCAGCATTTT

D gene: .
J gene: TRBJ1-4
clone size: .
V gene: TRBV19
CDR3 protein: CASTAVDTSTNEKLFF
CDR3 DNA: TGTGCCAGTACGGCGGTTGATACCTCAACTAATGAAAAACTGTTTTTT

D gene: .
J gene: TRBJ1-2
clone size: .
V gene: TRBV5-5
CDR3 protein: CASTRTDSVYGYTF
CDR3 DNA: TGTGCCAGCACCCGGACAGACTCGGTCTATGGCTACACCTTC

D gene: TRBD1
J gene: TRBJ2-3
clone size: few
V gene: TRBV6-1
CDR3 protein: CASSEWAGGLDTQYF
CDR3 DNA: TGTGCCAGCAGTGAATGGGCAGGGGGCCTAGATACGCAGTATTTT

D gene: .
J gene: TRBJ2-1
clone size: .
V gene: TRBV19
CDR3 protein: CASSKPRYNEQFF
CDR3 DNA: TGTGCCAGTAGTAAGCCCCGCTACAATGAGCAGTTCTTC

D gene: .
J gene: TRBJ2-3
clone size: .
V gene: TRBV7-2
CDR3 protein: CASSQGGGTDTQYF
CDR3 DNA: TGTGCCAGCAGTCAAGGGGGGGGGACAGATACGCAGTATTTT